These 31 T cell receptor beta chains originate from one sample sequenced in a study of blood T cell repertoires in COVID-19. Generated by immunoSEQ multiplex PCR, the TCRdb table keeps only in-frame clones and is missing some. The table shows around 140,000 clones, with about 87% occurring only once. The sequencing input was peripheral blood. Receptor source: a human donor with COVID-19, enrolled during active disease. The donor label of this sample is uncertain.

The chain has TRBV6-6 and TRBJ1-5; 7 nucleotides agree with TRBD1. From germline, CDR1 is MNHNY and CDR2 SVGAGI (reference sequence). J lost 4 bases, V lost 2 bases, and 5 bases had no gene match. This CDR3 is built from 15 residues. In DNA, the CDR3 is TGTGCCAGCAGTTACAAGACAGGGAGGAATCAGCCCCAGCATTTT. Translating gives CASSYKTGRNQPQHF.

The rearrangement links TRBV30 to TRBJ2-7; maybe TRBD2 (6 bases). Trimming pared 3 bases from V and 4 bases from J, leaving 16 bases between. Germline lookup yields CDR1 GTSNPN and CDR2 SVGIG (reference sequence). This CDR3 is built from 14 residues. DNA for the CDR3: TGTGCCTGGAGCTCTAGGAGGGGTCAGTACGAGCAGTACTTC. Amino acids: CAWSSRRGQYEQYF.

This clone appeared once. The chain joins TRBV28 to TRBJ2-3; TRBD2 matches 11 bases. Germline values: CDR1 MDHEN, CDR2 SYDVKM. Trimming cost V 8 bases and J 5 bases; bases outside gene matches: 15. The CDR3 consists of 17 residues. The DNA for the CDR3 is TGTGCCAGCTCCGCAGCGGGTAGCGGGGGGGCCAGAGATACGCAGTATTTT. Translation: CASSAAGSGGARDTQYF. The full variable domain, its missing parts supplied by reference TRBV28 and TRBJ2-3, is DVKVTQSSRYLVKRTGEKVFLECVQDMDHENMFWYRQDPGLGLRLIYFSYDVKMKEKGDIPEGYSVSREKKERFSLILESASTNQTSMYLCASSAAGSGGARDTQYFGPGTRLTVL.

J is TRBJ1-5 and V is TRBV2; D is possibly TRBD1 (5 bases). CDR3 size: 15 residues. Deletions cut 3 bases from V and 7 bases from J, with 16 bases between. Per the germline V gene, CDR1 is SNHLY and CDR2 is FYNNEI. The CDR3 loop reads CASSEPREVYQPQHF. The CDR3 DNA reads as TGTGCCAGCAGTGAGCCCAGGGAAGTCTACCAGCCCCAGCATTTT.

The rearrangement joins TRBV4-2 to TRBJ2-3; 7 positions agree with TRBD1. J lost 1 base, V lost 4 bases, and 2 bases had no gene match. The CDR3 is 14 residues long. CDR1 LGHNA and CDR2 YNFKEQ come from the germline V gene. Here the CDR3 DNA reads TGTGCCAGCAGCCTCGGGACAGGCACAGATACGCAGTATTTT. Translating gives CASSLGTGTDTQYF.

This chain connects TRBV19 to TRBJ1-2; perhaps TRBD1 as D (5 bases). V was pared by 5 bases and J by 4 bases, with 14 bases between. CDR1 and CDR2 from the germline V gene are LNHDA and SQIVND (reference sequence). The CDR3 is 14 residues long. As DNA, the CDR3 is TGTGCCAGTAGTGTAATTGACAGCCTCTATGGCTACACCTTC. This encodes CASSVIDSLYGYTF.

The chain combines TRBV5-1 with TRBJ1-6, with D uncertain. This CDR3 is 13 amino acids long. Germline CDR1 is SGHRS and CDR2 is YFSETQ. Trimming left V 0 bases short and J 7 bases short, with 5 bases between. CDR3 nucleotide sequence: TGCGCCAGCAGCTTGGCCATCAATTCACCCCTCCACTTT. It encodes CASSLAINSPLHF.

The CDR3 DNA reads as TGTGCCAGCAGCCTGACTAGCGGGGGTAGCACAGATACGCAGTATTTT. It translates to CASSLTSGGSTDTQYF. The chain has TRBV5-4 and TRBJ2-3; TRBD2 agrees at 12 bases. Trimming at V came to 4 bases and at J to 0 bases, leaving 3 bases not matched to a gene. Germline CDR1 is SGHNT and CDR2 is YYREEE (reference sequence). The CDR3 length is 16 residues.

This clone was picked up one time. The gene calls are TRBV6-6 and TRBJ1-3, with D perhaps matching TRBD1 (5 bases). Germline lookup yields CDR1 MNHNY and CDR2 SVGAGI (reference sequence). The CDR3 spans 15 residues. V was cut by 0 bases and J by 2 bases, with 8 bases left in between. CDR3 sequence (DNA): TGTGCCAGCAGTTACTCGGAGGGGACTGGAAACACCATATATTTT. This codes for CASSYSEGTGNTIYF.

The V call is TRBV25-1, the J call TRBJ2-7; TRBD2 might be the D (7 bases). The CDR3 has 14 amino acids. CDR1 MGHDK and CDR2 SYGVNS come from the germline V gene. The V end lost 1 base, the J end lost 5 bases, and 12 bases lay between the germline ends. The CDR3 coding sequence is TGTGCCAGCAGTGAATGGGAGGGGGAAGACGAGCAGTACTTC. Translated: CASSEWEGEDEQYF.

The rearrangement links TRBV10-2 to TRBJ1-4, with a possible D match to TRBD1 (5 bases). From germline, CDR1 is WSHSY and CDR2 SAAADI. Trimming cost V 6 bases and J 7 bases, with 18 bases left between them. CDR3 length: 15 amino acids. The CDR3 protein is CASSELRDKREKLFF. CDR3 DNA: TGCGCCAGCAGCGAACTCAGGGATAAGCGTGAAAAACTGTTTTTT.

The chain combines TRBV10-1 with TRBJ2-1, with TRBD2 matching 14 bases. CDR1 and CDR2 (germline): WNHNN, SYGVQD (reference sequence). Trimming cost V 3 bases and J 4 bases; bases outside gene matches: 5. This CDR3 spans 17 amino acids. The CDR3 loop reads CASSEGTSGRVYNEQFF. In DNA, the CDR3 is TGCGCCAGCAGTGAAGGGACTAGCGGGAGAGTATACAATGAGCAGTTCTTC.

Worth noting for this clone: The final CDR3 position lacks the conserved phenylalanine or tryptophan, pointing to a likely read error. The DNA is left out, because the CDR3 cannot be placed on it with certainty; the CDR3 is given as TCRdb lists it. The gene calls are TRBV23-1 and TRBJ2-7; the D call in the table, TRBD1, was not verified against the DNA. TRBV23-1 is noted as an ORF with a role that remains uncertain. The CDR3 extends over 13 residues, inclusive of both ends. The CDR3 reads CASSHPTGDRGLS.

The chain uses TRBV3-1 (or the pseudogene TRBV3-2) and TRBJ2-4; the D gene is possibly TRBD2 (6 bases). The length of the CDR3 is 15 residues. The V end was cut by 6 bases, the J end by 9 bases, with 21 bases between. CDR1 is LGHDT and CDR2 is YNNKEL in the germline V gene (reference sequence). The CDR3 loop reads CASRSSGLATGIQYF. The CDR3 DNA reads TGTGCCAGCAGATCATCGGGACTTGCTACGGGCATTCAGTACTTC.

The chain combines TRBV12-3 or TRBV12-4 with TRBJ2-7; D ambiguous. Deletions cut 5 bases from V and 2 bases from J, with 10 bases between. The CDR3 extends over 13 amino acids. CDR3: CASSPLSTYEQYF. The CDR3 nucleotides are TGTGCCAGCAGTCCCTTATCTACCTACGAGCAGTACTTC.

The V gene is TRBV12-3 or TRBV12-4, the J gene TRBJ2-5; a weak D match, TRBD2 (5 bases). The CDR3 consists of 13 residues. V was clipped by 6 bases and J by 3 bases, with 11 bases between them. The CDR3 coding sequence is TGTGCCAGCAGCCCAACTAGGGAAGAGACCCAGTACTTC. It translates to CASSPTREETQYF.

The chain recombines TRBV7-9 with TRBJ2-2; D not resolved. The CDR3 spans 12 residues. Germline assignment: CDR1 SEHNR and CDR2 FQNEAQ (reference sequence). V lost 5 bases, J lost 4 bases, and 5 bases lay in between. CDR3 protein: CASSRGTGELFF. In DNA, the CDR3 is TGTGCCAGCAGCCGCGGCACCGGGGAGCTGTTTTTT. The full variable domain, rest sourced from reference TRBV7-9 and TRBJ2-2, is DTGVSQNPRHKITKRGQNVTFRCDPISEHNRLYWYRQTLGQGPEFLTYFQNEAQLEKSRLLSDRFSAERPKGSFSTLEIQRTEQGDSAMYLCASSRGTGELFFGEGSRLTVL.

The DNA of the CDR3 is TGTGCCAGCAGTAGGGGATCCTACAATGAGCAGTTCTTC. Protein sequence: CASSRGSYNEQFF. The chain combines TRBV2 with TRBJ2-1; possibly TRBD1 for D (5 bases). V lost 5 bases, J lost 1 base, and 6 bases lay in between. The germline gives CDR1 SNHLY, CDR2 FYNNEI. The length of the CDR3 is 13 residues.

This clone was picked up a small number of times. This chain links TRBV6-5 with TRBJ2-7, with 11 bases identical to TRBD2. The CDR3 is 15 residues long. CDR1 and CDR2 from the germline V gene are MNHEY and SVGAGI. The V and J ends lost 0 bases and 6 bases, in that order; junction bases with no gene match: 4. The CDR3 region has the DNA TGTGCCAGCAGTTACTCCATAGCGGGAGGGCTCGAGCAGTACTTC. This encodes CASSYSIAGGLEQYF.

The chain is built from TRBV9 and TRBJ1-1, with 8 bases lining up with TRBD1. The CDR3 length is 15 residues. Germline CDR1 is SGDLS and CDR2 is YYNGEE. J lost 5 bases, V lost 1 base, and 7 bases had no gene match. CDR3 nucleotides: TGTGCCAGCAGCGTAACTGGCAGGACAGGGACTGAAGCTTTCTTT. Translated: CASSVTGRTGTEAFF.

The V gene is TRBV5-1, the J gene TRBJ2-3; 11 nucleotides match TRBD2. This CDR3 contains 16 residues. V was pared by 0 bases and J by 3 bases, with 3 bases of the junction left unmatched. From germline, CDR1 is SGHRS and CDR2 YFSETQ. The CDR3 protein is CASSLVLAGGTDTQYF. CDR3 nucleotide sequence: TGCGCCAGCAGCTTGGTCCTAGCGGGGGGTACAGATACGCAGTATTTT.

The rearrangement joins TRBV2 to TRBJ1-4; maybe TRBD1 (5 bases). Trimming took off 11 bases at V and 8 bases at J, with 18 bases between the two ends. The CDR3 has 13 amino acids. Germline CDR1 SNHLY, CDR2 FYNNEI. CDR3 in DNA: TGTGCCTCCGAAAGCCAGGGTCGGGAAAAACTGTTTTTT. This encodes CASESQGREKLFF.

The V call is TRBV6-7, the J call TRBJ2-2; 8 bases line up with TRBD2. TRBV6-7 falls under the ORF class, with uncertain function. The CDR3 contains 19 residues. Trimming removed 0 bases from V and 0 bases from J; junction bases left unmatched: 9. The CDR3 reads CASSYSRGGQQANTGELFF. CDR3 DNA sequence: TGTGCCAGCAGTTACTCTCGCGGGGGGCAGCAGGCGAACACCGGGGAGCTGTTTTTT.

In its sample, this clone was seen a few times. CDR3 DNA: TGTGCCAGCAGCATGGGACAGGGGGATGAAGCTTTCTTT. Its translation: CASSMGQGDEAFF. The chain recombines TRBV11-3 with TRBJ1-1, with 11 positions matching TRBD1. This CDR3 comprises 13 residues. In germline, CDR1 is SGHNT, CDR2 YENEEA. The J segment lost 7 bases and the V segment lost 5 bases, leaving 3 bases of the junction unmatched.

The chain joins TRBV19 to TRBJ1-5, with D possibly TRBD1 on 6 matching bases. CDR1 LNHDA and CDR2 SQIVND come from the germline V gene (reference sequence). The CDR3 is 16 residues long. Trimming left V 3 bases short and J 7 bases short, with 19 bases between. In DNA form, the CDR3 reads TGTGCCAGTAGTATGAGCCCTGGGACAAACGGCCAGCCCCAGCATTTT. This encodes CASSMSPGTNGQPQHF.

The J gene is TRBJ1-5, the V gene TRBV10-3, with TRBD1 as a possible D gene (5 bases). Germline loops: CDR1 ENHRY, CDR2 SYGVKD. Trimming left V 7 bases short and J 0 bases short, with 7 bases between. The CDR3 extends over 13 amino acids. The CDR3 DNA is TGTGCCATCAAAGGGGATAGCAATCAGCCCCAGCATTTT. It encodes CAIKGDSNQPQHF.

This chain links TRBV30 with TRBJ1-4, with a possible D match to TRBD1 (5 bases). The germline V gene encodes CDR1 GTSNPN and CDR2 SVGIG (reference sequence). This CDR3 comprises 11 residues. V lost 0 bases, J lost 10 bases, and 6 bases lay in between. The DNA of the CDR3 is TGTGCCTGGAGTGTGGGGGGAAAACTGTTTTTT. It codes for CAWSVGGKLFF.

This chain links TRBV12-3 or TRBV12-4 with TRBJ1-1; no clear D gene. The CDR3 loop spans 13 amino acids. V gave up 5 bases and J gave up 1 base, with 8 bases separating them. DNA for the CDR3: TGTGCCAGCAGTGGCCCCTCGAACACTGAAGCTTTCTTT. Translation: CASSGPSNTEAFF.

The CDR3: CASSGQGARDTEAFF. The CDR3 DNA is TGCGCCAGCAGCGGGCAGGGGGCCAGGGACACTGAAGCTTTCTTT. The chain has TRBV5-1 and TRBJ1-1; TRBD1 agrees at 8 bases. This CDR3 contains 15 residues. V lost 4 bases and J lost 3; bases outside the gene matches: 8. Looked up from germline, CDR1 is SGHRS and CDR2 is YFSETQ. Together with reference TRBV5-1 and TRBJ1-1, the CDR3 gives the full variable domain: KAGVTQTPRYLIKTRGQQVTLSCSPISGHRSVSWYQQTPGQGLQFLFEYFSETQRNKGNFPGRFSGRQFSNSRSEMNVSTLELGDSALYLCASSGQGARDTEAFFGQGTRLTVV.

CDR3 DNA sequence: TGTGCCTGGAGTGTAGGGACATTCAATGAGCAGTTCTTC. Residues: CAWSVGTFNEQFF. The V and J genes are TRBV30 and TRBJ2-1, with a weak D call TRBD1 (6 bases). V was clipped by 0 bases and J by 6 bases, with 9 bases between them. CDR3 length: 13 amino acids. CDR1 GTSNPN and CDR2 SVGIG come from the germline V gene (reference sequence).

The chain employs TRBV5-1 and TRBJ1-6, with D perhaps matching TRBD1 (6 bases). The CDR3 is 14 amino acids. The germline V and J ends were trimmed by 4 bases and 7 bases, with 12 bases remaining between them. Germline lookup yields CDR1 SGHRS and CDR2 YFSETQ. CDR3 in amino acids: CASSVRQENSPLHF. The CDR3 nucleotides are TGCGCCAGCAGCGTTAGACAGGAGAATTCACCCCTCCACTTT.